These 14 T cell receptor beta chains were sequenced from one sample in a study of shared clonotypes between healthy human individuals. Produced via immunoSEQ multiplex PCR; TCRdb's table is partial and in-frame only. The sample lists about 2 million clones; about 95% were seen once. Naive CD8 isolation took CD45RO-negative cells positively selected for CCR7 and excluded terminally differentiated effector memory CD45RA+ cells. Sequencing input: naive CD8+ T cells sorted from blood. The source is a young man in good health.

This chain connects TRBV4-1 to TRBJ2-7, with D perhaps given as TRBD1 or TRBD2 (5 bases each). Trimming pared 4 bases from V and 3 bases from J, leaving 10 bases between. Germline V lookup: CDR1 MGHRA, CDR2 YSYEKL. The CDR3 sequence is 13 residues long. CDR3 protein: CASSRGPYYEQYF. CDR3 sequence (DNA): TGCGCCAGCAGCCGGGGACCATACTACGAGCAGTACTTC.

The V gene is TRBV2, the J gene TRBJ1-1; D gene unclear. Between the trimmed V and J ends, which lost 1 base and 1 base, there was a span of 7 bases. The CDR3 runs to 14 residues. Germline V CDR1 and CDR2: SNHLY, FYNNEI. In DNA form, the CDR3 reads TGTGCCAGCAGTGAAGGGCAGTGGAACACTGAAGCTTTCTTT. Its protein product is CASSEGQWNTEAFF.

This chain connects TRBV6-1 to TRBJ1-1, with D perhaps TRBD1 (6 bases). The CDR3 has 13 residues. V lost 9 bases to trimming and J lost 1 base, with 12 bases between them. Germline V gene sequence: CDR1 MNHNS, CDR2 SASEGT. DNA for the CDR3: TGTGCCAGTCGGGGGCCTTGGAACACTGAAGCTTTCTTT. Its translation: CASRGPWNTEAFF.

The V gene is TRBV5-6, the J gene TRBJ2-1; D might be TRBD2 (6 bases). Germline assignment: CDR1 SGHDT and CDR2 YYEEEE. The CDR3 loop spans 15 amino acids. Between the trimmed V and J ends, which lost 4 bases and 8 bases, there was a span of 19 bases. Here the CDR3 DNA reads TGTGCCAGCAGCCCGTGGGGGGACCGCCCATATGAGCAGTTCTTC. It codes for CASSPWGDRPYEQFF. Combining the CDR3 with reference TRBV5-6 and TRBJ2-1 gives the whole variable domain DAGVTQSPTHLIKTRGQQVTLRCSPKSGHDTVSWYQQALGQGPQFIFQYYEEEERQRGNFPDRFSGHQFPNYSSELNVNALLLGDSALYLCASSPWGDRPYEQFFGPGTRLTVL.

V gene TRBV7-8 combines with J gene TRBJ2-7, with 8 bases that match TRBD1. The CDR3 loop spans 14 amino acids. With 2 bases clipped from V and 5 bases from J, the junction kept 5 bases outside the gene matches. Germline V gives CDR1 SGHVS, CDR2 FQNEAQ. The CDR3 nucleotides are TGTGCCAGCAGCTTAAACAGGGGGGAGGACGAGCAGTACTTC. Encoded protein: CASSLNRGEDEQYF.

V gene TRBV5-6 combines with J gene TRBJ1-3; D is ambiguous. The V end was cut by 0 bases, the J end by 3 bases, with 4 bases between. The CDR3 contains 13 residues. CDR1 is SGHDT, CDR2 YYEEEE, per germline. CDR3 protein: CASSLADGNTIYF. The CDR3 DNA follows: TGTGCCAGCAGCTTGGCCGATGGAAACACCATATATTTT.

This rearrangement joins TRBV7-9 to TRBJ1-2; 8 nucleotides line up with TRBD1. From germline, CDR1 is SEHNR and CDR2 FQNEAQ (reference sequence). With 5 bases clipped from V and 6 bases from J, the junction kept 5 bases outside the gene matches. This CDR3 has 13 amino acids. The CDR3 sequence is CASSPPGGDGYTF. For the CDR3, the DNA is TGTGCCAGCAGCCCACCAGGGGGCGATGGCTACACCTTC.

Remarks on this clone: This CDR3 is also generated by other DNA sequences in the sample. The chain uses TRBV18 and TRBJ2-7, with 7 positions matching TRBD1. V gave up 3 bases and J gave up 2 bases; unmatched junction bases: 4. CDR1 is KGHSH and CDR2 is LQKENI in the germline V gene. This CDR3 region has 14 residues. CDR3 DNA sequence: TGTGCCAGCTCACCTACAGGGGTAACCTACGAGCAGTACTTC. This translates into CASSPTGVTYEQYF.

The chain couples TRBV9 to TRBJ2-3; D might be TRBD1 (5 bases). Germline values: CDR1 SGDLS, CDR2 YYNGEE. This CDR3 is 14 amino acids long. Trimming pared 4 bases from V and 5 bases from J, leaving 14 bases between. The CDR3 loop reads CASSPWGLEDTQYF. CDR3 DNA: TGTGCCAGCAGCCCATGGGGCCTCGAAGATACGCAGTATTTT.

Note on this clone: Different DNA sequences within this sample yield the same CDR3. The chain joins TRBV6-5 to TRBJ1-5; D unclear. From germline, CDR1 is MNHEY and CDR2 SVGAGI. V lost 0 bases, J lost 4 bases, and 7 bases lay in between. This CDR3 is built from 14 residues. This CDR3 is CASSYSGGNQPQHF. CDR3 DNA sequence: TGTGCCAGCAGTTACTCTGGCGGAAATCAGCCCCAGCATTTT.

In regard to this clone: Other DNA sequences from this sample encode an identical CDR3 as well. The V call is TRBV7-9, the J call TRBJ2-7, with D maybe TRBD2 (6 bases). Between the trimmed V and J ends, which lost 3 bases and 2 bases, there was a span of 11 bases. The germline gives CDR1 SEHNR, CDR2 FQNEAQ (reference sequence). The CDR3 runs 14 residues. The CDR3 DNA sequence: TGTGCCAGCAGCTTCTCGGAGGGAGCCTACGAGCAGTACTTC. As protein: CASSFSEGAYEQYF. The full variable domain, completed using reference TRBV7-9 and TRBJ2-7, is DTGVSQNPRHKITKRGQNVTFRCDPISEHNRLYWYRQTLGQGPEFLTYFQNEAQLEKSRLLSDRFSAERPKGSFSTLEIQRTEQGDSAMYLCASSFSEGAYEQYFGPGTRLTVT.

The J gene is TRBJ2-5, the V gene TRBV28, with 13 positions matching TRBD2. This CDR3 has 17 amino acids. CDR1 and CDR2 (germline): MDHEN, SYDVKM. V was pared by 3 bases and J by 5 bases, with 9 bases of the junction left unmatched. The CDR3 is CASSFGTSGTIWETQYF. The DNA for the CDR3 is TGTGCCAGCAGTTTCGGGACTAGCGGGACCATATGGGAGACCCAGTACTTC.

The V gene is TRBV9, the J gene TRBJ1-1; 8 nucleotides match TRBD1. Unmatched junction bases numbered 5, after V lost 3 bases and J lost 1 base. The CDR3 loop spans 15 amino acids. Germline CDR1 is SGDLS and CDR2 is YYNGEE. The CDR3 nucleotides read TGTGCCAGCAGCGCTATGACAGGGGAGAACACTGAAGCTTTCTTT. Protein sequence: CASSAMTGENTEAFF.

With respect to this clone: Other DNA sequences of this sample code for an identical CDR3. The J gene is TRBJ2-1, the V gene TRBV27; no firm D call. Trimming removed 2 bases at V and 0 bases at J, with 5 bases between. The germline V gene encodes CDR1 MNHEY and CDR2 SMNVEV (reference sequence). The CDR3 is 14 amino acids. The CDR3: CASSLRYSYNEQFF. CDR3 nucleotide sequence: TGTGCCAGCAGTTTACGGTACTCCTACAATGAGCAGTTCTTC.